Given below is one T cell receptor beta chain in context. It has no known antigen specificity. The sample holds no much larger clone one base away, and base qualities are not on file. The data were obtained in a study of T cell responses to AZD1222 COVID-19 vaccine (dated by TCRdb to the early 2020s). Study-level background: TCR sequencing covered more than 230 trial participants: approximately 200 given two doses of AZD1222 and around 25 given two doses of MenACWY control vaccine. Trial participants were enrolled by age into subgroups of 18-55, 56-69 and 70-plus years, and about 150, 27 and 61 TCR-sequenced participants, respectively, were included in these subgroups.

Results the study describes overall, beyond this receptor: Most participants were white British and females outnumbered males, and the authors suggested that clonal diversity may have been underestimated. Because no samples from the day 14 peak response were available, repertoires could be characterized only after the peak T cell response. CD4 TCRs associated with the vaccine covered the entire spike protein, and the dominant responses were in regions 160-218 and 743-854. Spike-specific TCR breadth and depth rose significantly after two AZD1222 doses compared with day 0 and with MenACWY recipients. Epitopes outside the regions mutated in the B.1.351 and B.1.1.7 variants were reportedly recognized by nearly half of the unique spike-specific TCRs. The 56-69-year group was small, and its depth increase did not reach significance, likely because of low power. Conclusions about previously exposed vaccinees were limited because only a handful of AZD1222 recipients were SARS-CoV-2 seropositive at baseline.

From its cysteine to its phenylalanine, the CDR3 spans 19 amino acids. The CDR3 DNA has 57 bases and is translated from base 1. From a lookup of the germline V gene, CDR1 and CDR2 are SGHVS and FNYEAQ. The germline V and J ends show losses of 4 bases and 3 bases respectively, and no gene match explains 13 bases of the junction. According to the study, the label for this sample's time point signals: about 28 days (+/-7) after the second vaccine dose. AZD1222 recipients with second doses at about 4 weeks or about 12 weeks were pooled, because spike-specific TCR depth and breadth did not differ between schedules. Vaccinee samples came from UK trials COV001 and COV002, including a single-blind randomized controlled phase 2/3 trial of AZD1222 (ChAdOx1 nCoV-19) in healthy adults. Trial participant PBMC samples were collected at day 0 and day 28 after the second dose for TCRbeta chain sequencing. The CDR3 regions of human TCRbeta chains were analyzed by immunosequencing. The authors processed their data as follows. TCRs in the repertoires were compared against a reference library of SARS-CoV-2-specific TCRs that had been generated with the MIRA antigen-specificity platform. Breadth meant the fraction of unique TCRs that were SARS-CoV-2-associated, whereas depth meant the fraction of total T cells that were SARS-CoV-2-associated. Using the MIRA data, each spike-specific TCR was mapped to the spike region that the TCR reacts to and placed in a CD4 or CD8 class. Log10-transformed breadth and depth values were compared by one-way ANOVA with Sidak's multiple comparisons tests. TCRdb took this table from immuneACCESS and kept in-frame rearrangements with V and J called. Such tables lack part of the clones; where checked against another copy, unresolved V genes explain under half of the gap, and the rest is unexplained. V, J and clone size were drawn from that table, and D and trimming were deduced from the DNA. The sample contains roughly 150,000 clones, approximately 91% of them found a single time. The ten largest clones represent roughly 1.3% of the sample.

The input for sequencing was peripheral blood, taken 28 days after the second AZD1222 dose. The chain is encoded by TRBV7-6 joined to TRBJ2-3; 13 bases in the junction line up with TRBD2. The source is an adult who received the AZD1222 COVID-19 vaccine. The nucleotide sequence reads TGTGCCAGCAGCTCCCGATCTGGACTAGCGGGAGAATGGACAGATACGCAGTATTTT. This encodes CASSSRSGLAGEWTDTQYF.